The 4 T cell receptor beta chains below come from one sample, sequenced in a study of T-cell memory formation after mild COVID-19. TCRdb re-analysed the 5' RACE reads in MiXCR, keeping a single row per CDR3 protein. The sample has over 12,000 distinct CDR3 sequences; about a fifth are singletons. The sample comprised PBMCs or a T cell subset sorted from them (not recorded which). Receptors originate from a man between 18 and 29 years old who had mild COVID-19 (a few samples of this study predate the infection). Cell type and time point are not known.

V gene TRBV7-9 combines with J gene TRBJ2-7; D possibly uses TRBD1 or TRBD2 (5 bases each). Germline assignment: CDR1 SEHNR and CDR2 FQNEAQ (reference sequence). Trimming took off 1 base at V and 6 bases at J, with 10 bases between the two ends. The CDR3 has 13 residues. The CDR3 DNA follows: TGTGCCAGCAGCTTAGGGTGGGGGTCCGAGCAGTACTTC. This codes for CASSLGWGSEQYF. The complete variable domain, with remaining parts taken from reference TRBV7-9 and TRBJ2-7, reads DTGVSQNPRHKITKRGQNVTFRCDPISEHNRLYWYRQTLGQGPEFLTYFQNEAQLEKSRLLSDRFSAERPKGSFSTLEIQRTEQGDSAMYLCASSLGWGSEQYFGPGTRLTVT.

In this sample, this clonotype turned up once. Here the CDR3 reads CAIIPDRDNEQFF. In DNA form, the CDR3 reads TGTGCCATCATCCCGGACAGGGACAATGAGCAGTTCTTC. The V gene is TRBV2, the J gene TRBJ2-1, with 8 bases identical to TRBD1. Germline CDR1 SNHLY, CDR2 FYNNEI. The V segment lost 10 bases and the J segment 5 bases; nucleotides outside the gene matches: 7. The CDR3 loop spans 13 amino acids.

At least ten counts were recorded for this clonotype. The chain joins TRBV30 to TRBJ2-7, with TRBD1 as a possible D gene (5 bases). The CDR3 is made up of 12 amino acids. Germline V lookup: CDR1 GTSNPN, CDR2 SVGIG (reference sequence). Trimming took off 5 bases at V and 3 bases at J, with 11 bases between the two ends. CDR3 in DNA: TGTGCCTGGGACAGAGCAGACTACGAGCAGTACTTC. It specifies CAWDRADYEQYF.

This sequence joins TRBV10-3 and TRBJ2-3; TRBD1 agrees at 8 bases. This CDR3 contains 17 residues. Losses at the gene ends were 11 bases for V and 0 bases for J; bases not matched to a gene: 16. Germline loops: CDR1 ENHRY, CDR2 SYGVKD. The CDR3 DNA reads as TGTGCCCCCGGGGAGCAGGGGGCTTACCGTAGCACAGATACGCAGTATTTT. As protein: CAPGEQGAYRSTDTQYF.